This T cell receptor beta chain originates from a study of response to subunit inactivated influenza vaccine. Study-wide results and caveats: There was a suggestion from the authors that each seasonal influenza vaccination recruits few new T cells.

V was trimmed by 2 bases and J by 3 bases, leaving 10 bases between them. The CDR3 covers 14 residues. Germline CDR1 SGHTA, CDR2 FQGNSA. This clonotype was observed once. The target antigen is unknown. This likely comes from a read error, as the CDR3 has no conserved phenylalanine or tryptophan at its end. Via MiXCR, TCRdb re-called the RT-PCR reads, giving one row per CDR3 protein. The table has just under 250,000 distinct CDR3 sequences, roughly an eighth seen once. The chain joins TRBV7-2 to TRBJ2-5; D gene unclear. Sequenced here: non-naive T cells sorted from PBMCs, sampled 14 days before vaccination. The receptor was derived from a man in his fifties who received an inactivated influenza vaccine. CDR3 region: CASSLSITEETQYL. In nucleotides, the CDR3 is TGTGCCAGCAGCTTAAGTATTACAGAAGAGACCCAGTACTTG.